One and the same sample provided the 23 T cell receptor beta chains below, sequenced in a study of T-cell memory formation after mild COVID-19. TCRdb recomputed calls from the 5' RACE reads with MiXCR, one row per CDR3 protein. The profile shows a few hundred thousand distinct CDR3 sequences, around a sixth of them singletons. Source material: PBMCs or a T cell subset sorted from them (not recorded which). These receptors were obtained from a young man who had mild COVID-19 (a few samples of this study predate the infection). Cell type and time point are not known.

The J gene is TRBJ2-3, the V gene TRBV7-3; 14 nucleotides agree with TRBD2. The germline CDR1 and CDR2 sequences are SGHTA and FQGTGA. The V segment lost 5 bases and the J segment 7 bases; nucleotides outside the gene matches: 8. The CDR3 consists of 16 residues. Here the CDR3 reads CASSPSTSGGAHTQYF. In DNA, the CDR3 is TGTGCCAGCAGCCCGTCGACTAGCGGGGGGGCACATACGCAGTATTTT.

This clonotype appeared many times. V usage is TRBV12-3 or TRBV12-4 and J usage is TRBJ2-7; 7 bases are a match to TRBD1. This CDR3 is 14 amino acids long. The V gene end was trimmed by 0 bases and the J gene end by 2 bases; junction bases not matched to a gene: 1. The CDR3 loop is CASSLAGGAYEQYV. DNA of the CDR3: TGTGCCAGCAGTTTAGCAGGGGGCGCCTACGAGCAGTACGTC.

This clonotype was seen repeatedly, ten times or more. The V gene is TRBV7-9, the J gene TRBJ2-5; D unresolved. The CDR3 covers 14 residues. V lost 8 bases and J lost 1, with 14 bases in between. CDR1 is SEHNR, CDR2 FQNEAQ, per germline (reference sequence). CDR3: CASLPEWGQETQYF. For the CDR3, the DNA is TGTGCCAGCTTGCCGGAGTGGGGCCAAGAGACCCAGTACTTC.

This chain uses TRBV5-1 with TRBJ2-5, with a weak D call TRBD2 (7 bases). The CDR3 runs to 15 residues. V lost 0 bases to trimming and J lost 5 bases, with 14 bases between them. Germline V CDR1 and CDR2: SGHRS, YFSETQ. CDR3 nucleotide sequence: TGCGCCAGCAGCTTGGTCGGGGGGCGCAGGGAGACCCAGTACTTC. It yields the protein CASSLVGGRRETQYF.

The rearrangement uses TRBV12-3 or TRBV12-4 and TRBJ1-1; TRBD1 is a possible D gene (6 bases). This CDR3 has 11 residues. CDR3 nucleotide sequence: TGTGCAGTGGACAGAAACACTGAAGCTTTCTTT. Amino acid sequence: CAVDRNTEAFF.

The V gene is TRBV5-1, the J gene TRBJ2-7, with D tentatively TRBD1 (6 bases). CDR1 and CDR2 (germline): SGHRS, YFSETQ. This CDR3 comprises 14 residues. The ends were cut back, 0 bases at V and 0 bases at J, with 7 bases in the middle. The CDR3 reads CASSLAGDSYEQYV. In DNA, the CDR3 is TGCGCCAGCAGCTTGGCAGGGGACTCCTACGAGCAGTACGTC.

This clonotype has a handful of counts. The V gene is TRBV7-2, the J gene TRBJ2-3; 14 bases agree with TRBD2. CDR1 is SGHTA and CDR2 is FQGNSA in the germline V gene. This CDR3 is 16 amino acids long. Losses at the gene ends were 5 bases for V and 5 bases for J; bases not matched to a gene: 6. CDR3 nucleotides: TGTGCCAGCAGCACCTCGACTAGCGGGGGGGAAGATACGCAGTATTTT. It is translated as CASSTSTSGGEDTQYF.

V and J are TRBV5-1 and TRBJ2-1, with D perhaps matching TRBD1 (6 bases). The CDR3 totals 15 residues. Looked up from germline, CDR1 is SGHRS and CDR2 is YFSETQ. Trimming removed 5 bases at V and 4 bases at J, with 16 bases between. CDR3 residues: CASRRQVSDYNEQFF. The CDR3 bases are TGCGCCAGCAGACGACAGGTCAGCGATTACAATGAGCAGTTCTTC. Complete variable domain (other parts from reference TRBV5-1 and TRBJ2-1): KAGVTQTPRYLIKTRGQQVTLSCSPISGHRSVSWYQQTPGQGLQFLFEYFSETQRNKGNFPGRFSGRQFSNSRSEMNVSTLELGDSALYLCASRRQVSDYNEQFFGPGTRLTVL.

There are many counts of this clonotype. V and J are TRBV7-9 and TRBJ2-5, with D possibly TRBD1 on 6 matching bases. The CDR3 has 14 amino acids. V was clipped by 4 bases and J by 4 bases, with 13 bases between them. Looked up from germline, CDR1 is SEHNR and CDR2 is FQNEAQ (reference sequence). The CDR3 spells CASSSTGWRETQYF. The CDR3 DNA sequence: TGTGCCAGCAGCTCCACAGGGTGGAGAGAGACCCAGTACTTC.

The chain combines TRBV28 with TRBJ2-1; 8 bases fit TRBD1. CDR1 is MDHEN and CDR2 is SYDVKM in the germline V gene. The CDR3 has 14 amino acids. V shed 5 bases and J 4 bases; nucleotides not matched to a gene: 4. CDR3 in amino acids: CASSPGGWYNEQFF. In nucleotides, the CDR3 is TGTGCCAGCAGTCCAGGGGGCTGGTACAATGAGCAGTTCTTC.

In its sample, this clonotype was seen a few times. The rearrangement links TRBV9 to TRBJ2-1, with 7 bases fitting TRBD2. CDR3 length: 16 residues. The germline CDR1 and CDR2 sequences are SGDLS and YYNGEE. The V and J ends lost 0 bases and 8 bases, in that order; junction bases with no gene match: 11. The CDR3 region is CASSVAPSTSVHEQFF. For the CDR3, the DNA is TGTGCCAGCAGCGTAGCCCCCTCTACTAGCGTCCATGAGCAGTTCTTC. The full variable domain, rest sourced from reference TRBV9 and TRBJ2-1, is DSGVTQTPKHLITATGQRVTLRCSPRSGDLSVYWYQQSLDQGLQFLIQYYNGEERAKGNILERFSAQQFPDLHSELNLSSLELGDSALYFCASSVAPSTSVHEQFFGPGTRLTVL.

In its sample, this clonotype was seen a few times. The chain uses TRBV5-6 and TRBJ1-2; D ambiguous. The CDR3 sequence is 12 residues long. V lost 0 bases and J lost 7, with 7 bases in between. Germline CDR1 reads SGHDT; CDR2 reads YYEEEE. CDR3 in amino acids: CASSLESGGYTF. The CDR3 DNA sequence: TGTGCCAGCAGCTTGGAGTCGGGTGGCTACACCTTC.

The sample holds a few counts of this clonotype. The V gene is TRBV7-2, the J gene TRBJ2-7, with a weak D call TRBD2 (6 bases). The CDR3 sequence is 15 residues long. V gave up 3 bases and J gave up 0 bases, with 12 bases separating them. Per germline, CDR1 SGHTA and CDR2 FQGNSA. The CDR3 sequence: CASSFYRDFSYEQYF. Here the CDR3 DNA reads TGTGCCAGCAGCTTTTACCGGGACTTCTCCTACGAGCAGTACTTC.

The chain uses TRBV7-9 and TRBJ1-2; D unclear. Germline-derived CDR1 and CDR2 are SEHNR and FQNEAQ (reference sequence). V lost 2 bases to trimming and J lost 4 bases, with 17 bases between them. The CDR3 spans 16 residues. The CDR3 nucleotides read TGTGCCAGCAGCTTATTCCTCGGCGGGAGGGCCTATGGCTACACCTTC. This encodes CASSLFLGGRAYGYTF.

Only a few counts were recorded for this clonotype. The chain joins TRBV4-1 to TRBJ1-1; TRBD1 aligns across 7 bases. The CDR3 extends over 14 amino acids. V dropped 7 bases and J dropped 7; count of bases not matched to a gene: 12. Germline V lookup: CDR1 MGHRA, CDR2 YSYEKL. The CDR3 loop is CASTPRGGAGEAFF. For the CDR3, the DNA is TGCGCCAGCACGCCCAGAGGGGGCGCGGGTGAAGCTTTCTTT.

The V and J genes are TRBV6-2 or TRBV6-3 and TRBJ1-2, with TRBD1 identical over 9 bases. CDR3 length equals 16 residues. Looked up from germline, CDR1 is MNHEY and CDR2 is SVGEGT. V dropped 0 bases and J dropped 4; count of bases not matched to a gene: 6. The CDR3 is CASSYSMTGGLYGYTF. CDR3 nucleotides: TGTGCCAGCAGTTACTCGATGACAGGGGGACTCTATGGCTACACCTTC.

V and J are TRBV25-1 and TRBJ2-7; TRBD2 matches at 7 bases. This CDR3 has 13 amino acids. Per the germline V gene, CDR1 is MGHDK and CDR2 is SYGVNS. Unmatched junction bases numbered 5, after V lost 6 bases and J lost 3 bases. The CDR3 sequence is CASRGGSDYEQYF. CDR3 bases: TGTGCCAGCAGGGGGGGGTCCGACTACGAGCAGTACTTC.

This clonotype was seen only a few times. This chain connects TRBV3-1 to TRBJ2-1; TRBD1 aligns across 8 bases. CDR1 and CDR2 from the germline V gene are LGHDT and YNNKEL (reference sequence). CDR3 size: 15 residues. Germline trimming cut 0 bases from V and 9 bases from J; bases unmatched to any gene: 7. The CDR3 bases are TGTGCCAGCAGCCAAGATCCTAGGACAGGGCTTGAGCAGTTCTTC. It translates to CASSQDPRTGLEQFF.

This clonotype has only a few counts. This sequence joins TRBV4-3 and TRBJ2-3; 12 bases fit TRBD2. CDR3 length: 19 residues. CDR1 is LGHNA, CDR2 YSLEER, per germline. The junction had 13 bases not matched to a gene; V was cut back by 2 bases and J by 4 bases. The DNA of the CDR3 is TGCGCCAGCAGCCAACCTCCCGGACTAGCGGGGCCTGGCCCAGATACGCAGTATTTT. It specifies CASSQPPGLAGPGPDTQYF.

This clonotype was recorded a few times. V gene TRBV19 combines with J gene TRBJ2-5; D is possibly TRBD1 or TRBD2 (5 bases each). The germline V and J ends were trimmed by 5 bases and 4 bases, with 17 bases remaining between them. CDR3 length equals 15 residues. Germline values: CDR1 LNHDA, CDR2 SQIVND (reference sequence). The DNA for the CDR3 is TGTGCCAGTAGTCCCTCCGGGACCTTGGGAGAGACCCAGTACTTC. Its translation: CASSPSGTLGETQYF.

This clonotype was found a few times. The chain combines TRBV5-1 with TRBJ2-5; TRBD1 aligns across 7 bases. Germline CDR1 and CDR2: SGHRS and YFSETQ. V lost 0 bases to trimming and J lost 7 bases; unmatched junction nucleotides: 15. The CDR3 has 17 amino acids. The CDR3 is CASSLASSRQGPRTQYF. The CDR3, as DNA: TGCGCCAGCAGCTTGGCCTCGTCGAGACAGGGACCTCGGACCCAGTACTTC.

The chain uses TRBV6-5 and TRBJ1-2; weak D call: TRBD1 (6 bases). V was trimmed by 6 bases and J by 7 bases, leaving 15 bases between them. The CDR3 length is 13 residues. The germline V gene encodes CDR1 MNHEY and CDR2 SVGAGI. The CDR3 bases are TGTGCCAGCAGATCCACCGGGACACCTGGCTACACCTTC. Translation: CASRSTGTPGYTF.

This clonotype was counted ten times or more. The CDR3 DNA follows: TGTGCCAGCAGCAGGACAGGGGCCGGGGAGCTGTTTTTT. Translated: CASSRTGAGELFF. The rearrangement links TRBV7-9 to TRBJ2-2; 9 nucleotides match TRBD1. Germline V gives CDR1 SEHNR, CDR2 FQNEAQ (reference sequence). Unmatched junction bases numbered 1, after V lost 5 bases and J lost 6 bases. This CDR3 is built from 13 residues.